Described below is a single T cell receptor beta chain sequence and its context. As yet, its antigen is unknown. The sample is drawn from a study of CD8 T cells in ankylosing spondylitis. Study-wide findings and caveats: Several of the motif variants were reported before in synovial fluid and blood from reactive arthritis. Disease-linked clones displayed a CD8+ phenotype and appeared relatively rarely in peripheral blood. Fewer than ten highly homologous variants made up a TCR beta motif that seemed to typify ankylosing spondylitis blood.

Libraries of TCR beta came from quantitative 5'-RACE with molecular barcodes. TCRdb re-called the 5' RACE reads with MiXCR, one entry per CDR3 protein. The sample carries a few hundred thousand distinct CDR3 sequences, 7.5% to 9% recorded once. This CDR3 spans 12 amino acids. The germline gives CDR1 ENHRY, CDR2 SYGVKD. The ends were cut back, 2 bases at V and 4 bases at J, with 6 bases in the middle. J is TRBJ2-7 and V is TRBV10-3; TRBD2 is a possible D gene (6 bases). The clonotype comes from a male donor with ankylosing spondylitis. Sequencing used blood, either unsorted or a sorted T cell fraction (not recorded which). CDR3 nucleotide sequence: TGTGCCATCAGTGAGGGGAGGTACGAGCAGTACTTC. Translating gives CAISEGRYEQYF.